A single sample gave rise to the 28 T cell receptor beta chains below, sequenced in a study of cytomegalovirus exposure and HLA in healthy donors. The PCR had 60 Vbeta and 13 Jbeta primers. Data came from immunoSEQ multiplex PCR; TCRdb stores just in-frame clones and leaves some out. The table records about 190,000 clones, around 75% of them present only once. Sequences were obtained from PBMCs. Receptors originate from a man in his forties in good health and CMV-seropositive.

The count of this clone is one. This CDR3 is CASTFSDTQYF. In DNA form, the CDR3 reads TGTGCCAGCACGTTTTCAGATACGCAGTATTTT. The J gene is TRBJ2-3, the V gene TRBV6-6, with unresolved D. This CDR3 has 11 amino acids. Trimming cost V 7 bases and J 4 bases, with 6 bases left between them. Germline values: CDR1 MNHNY, CDR2 SVGAGI (reference sequence).

The chain carries TRBV5-1 and TRBJ2-5; 8 positions agree with TRBD1. The V and J ends lost 0 bases and 4 bases, in that order; junction bases with no gene match: 5. This CDR3 comprises 15 residues. Germline loops: CDR1 SGHRS, CDR2 YFSETQ. CDR3 region: CASSLGQGIGETQYF. CDR3 nucleotide sequence: TGCGCCAGCAGCTTGGGACAGGGGATTGGAGAGACCCAGTACTTC.

The V gene is TRBV10-3, the J gene TRBJ1-1; tentative D call: TRBD1 (5 bases). Germline V CDR1 and CDR2: ENHRY, SYGVKD. This CDR3 has 13 residues. V lost 6 bases to trimming and J lost 3 bases, with 11 bases between them. The CDR3 reads CAISQDTYTEAFF. The DNA for the CDR3 is TGTGCCATCAGCCAGGACACTTACACTGAAGCTTTCTTT.

Comments on this clone: A read error may account for a junction end that differs from germline. The chain is built from TRBV6-5 and TRBJ2-5, with D perhaps matching TRBD1 (5 bases). The germline V gene encodes CDR1 MNHEY and CDR2 SVGAGI. There are 14 residues in the CDR3. The CDR3 DNA sequence: TGTGCCAGCAGTGACTCAGGAAGGGGAGAGACCCAGTACTTC. This codes for CASSDSGRGETQYF.

This clone was seen only a few times. V and J are TRBV18 and TRBJ1-1, with D tentatively TRBD1 (5 bases). Looked up from germline, CDR1 is KGHSH and CDR2 is LQKENI. V lost 2 bases and J 8 bases, leaving 12 bases between the germline ends. The CDR3 extends over 13 amino acids. The CDR3 coding sequence is TGTGCCAGCTCACCAGGGCAGGGCTCCGAAGCTTTCTTT. It specifies CASSPGQGSEAFF.

The chain carries TRBV15 and TRBJ2-7; the match to TRBD1 covers 8 bases. From germline, CDR1 is LNHNV and CDR2 YYDKDF (reference sequence). CDR3 length equals 13 residues. The V segment lost 5 bases and the J segment 2 bases; nucleotides outside the gene matches: 2. CDR3 in DNA: TGTGCCACCAGCGGACAGGGAGCCTACGAGCAGTACTTC. It codes for CATSGQGAYEQYF.

The rearrangement joins TRBV27 to TRBJ2-7, with TRBD1 matching 11 bases. CDR3 length: 14 residues. Germline loops: CDR1 MNHEY, CDR2 SMNVEV (reference sequence). The CDR3 loop is CAYPGQGDSYEQYF. The CDR3 DNA reads TGTGCTTACCCGGGACAGGGGGATTCCTACGAGCAGTACTTC.

The rearrangement joins TRBV6-1 to TRBJ1-3; unclear D gene. Germline V CDR1 and CDR2: MNHNS, SASEGT. Trimming took 1 base from V and 4 from J, leaving 11 bases between them. This CDR3 is 15 amino acids long. The CDR3 sequence is CASSEGRLDGNTIYF. CDR3 sequence (DNA): TGTGCCAGCAGTGAAGGGAGGTTGGACGGAAACACCATATATTTT.

This clone was picked up one time. V gene TRBV2 combines with J gene TRBJ2-5; possibly TRBD2 for D (7 bases). The J call may be in error: the DNA end matches TRBJ2-7 better. Germline V CDR1 and CDR2: SNHLY, FYNNEI. This CDR3 contains 14 residues. CDR3: CASSERGGMLEQYF. As DNA, the CDR3 is TGTGCCAGCAGTGAGAGGGGGGGCATGCTCGAGCAGTACTTC.

The CDR3 loop is CSARGVAEAFF. The CDR3 DNA reads TGCAGTGCTAGGGGAGTCGCTGAAGCTTTCTTT. The chain recombines TRBV20-1 with TRBJ1-1; D unresolved. Germline V CDR1 and CDR2: DFQATT, SNEGSKA (reference sequence). V lost 3 bases and J 6 bases, leaving 8 bases between the germline ends. This CDR3 spans 11 amino acids.

The chain couples TRBV5-4 to TRBJ2-3; 7 nucleotides agree with TRBD2. The ends lost 4 bases at V and 7 bases at J; junction bases unmatched: 12. CDR1 and CDR2 from the germline V gene are SGHNT and YYREEE (reference sequence). This CDR3 has 15 amino acids. The DNA for the CDR3 is TGTGCCAGCAGCCCCGGAGGGAGGGTGACAAATACGCAGTATTTT. Translation: CASSPGGRVTNTQYF.

This chain connects TRBV11-3 to TRBJ2-2; no clear D. Germline V gene data show CDR1 as SGHNT and CDR2 as YENEEA. The CDR3 sequence is 12 residues long. V lost 5 bases to trimming and J lost 6 bases, with 7 bases between them. The CDR3 DNA is TGTGCCAGCAGCGCGACATCCGGGGAGCTGTTTTTT. Its translation: CASSATSGELFF.

This clone came up a few times. The chain joins TRBV6-5 to TRBJ1-6; D gene unclear. V shed 6 bases and J shed 5 bases, with 11 bases lying between them. There are 14 residues in the CDR3. Germline CDR1 is MNHEY and CDR2 is SVGAGI. In DNA, the CDR3 is TGTGCCAGCAGGCAACCACTCAATAATTCACCCCTCCACTTT. Its translation: CASRQPLNNSPLHF.

The J gene is TRBJ2-1, the V gene TRBV10-3; tentatively, D is TRBD2 (6 bases). The germline CDR1 and CDR2 sequences are ENHRY and SYGVKD. V was trimmed by 2 bases and J by 9 bases, leaving 20 bases between them. The CDR3 contains 16 residues. The CDR3 protein is CAISETSSPATSEQFF. CDR3 coding DNA: TGTGCCATCAGTGAGACTAGCAGCCCCGCCACCAGTGAGCAGTTCTTC.

The rearrangement uses TRBV4-2 and TRBJ2-3; 7 bases line up with TRBD2. The junction had 4 bases not matched to a gene; V was cut back by 6 bases and J by 7 bases. Germline CDR1 is LGHNA and CDR2 is YNFKEQ. The CDR3 is 12 amino acids. CDR3 sequence (DNA): TGTGCCAGCAGGGCGGGGGAGCATACGCAGTATTTT. Its translation: CASRAGEHTQYF.

The chain couples TRBV5-6 to TRBJ2-7, with D possibly matching TRBD2 (5 bases). CDR1 and CDR2 (germline): SGHDT, YYEEEE. CDR3 length: 14 residues. The V and J ends lost 0 bases and 2 bases respectively, with 9 bases between them. The CDR3 spells CASSLGGSPYEQYF. CDR3 bases: TGTGCCAGCAGCTTGGGCGGGTCACCCTACGAGCAGTACTTC.

The chain is built from TRBV2 and TRBJ2-5, with D possibly matching TRBD1 (6 bases). CDR1 is SNHLY and CDR2 is FYNNEI in the germline V gene. Trimming removed 4 bases from V and 2 bases from J, with 8 bases in between. This CDR3 is built from 13 residues. The CDR3 is CASSGTAQETQYF. CDR3 DNA sequence: TGTGCCAGCAGTGGGACAGCGCAAGAGACCCAGTACTTC.

This chain links TRBV6-5 with TRBJ2-3; no clear D gene. The CDR3 is made up of 15 amino acids. Germline values: CDR1 MNHEY, CDR2 SVGAGI. Trimming shortened V by 0 bases and J by 2 bases, and 9 bases separated the two germline ends. The CDR3 protein is CASSYSAEHTDTQYF. CDR3 in DNA: TGTGCCAGCAGTTACTCGGCGGAACACACAGATACGCAGTATTTT.

The V and J genes are TRBV6-1 and TRBJ1-5; D unresolved. Trimming left V 7 bases short and J 3 bases short, with 10 bases between. Per the germline V gene, CDR1 is MNHNS and CDR2 is SASEGT. This CDR3 contains 13 residues. CDR3: CASTNPPNQPQHF. Written as DNA, the CDR3 is TGTGCCAGCACTAACCCCCCCAATCAGCCCCAGCATTTT.

The chain couples TRBV2 to TRBJ1-5; D is unresolved. The CDR3 is 16 amino acids. CDR1 SNHLY and CDR2 FYNNEI come from the germline V gene. Trimming removed 0 bases at V and 0 bases at J, with 9 bases between. CDR3 nucleotide sequence: TGTGCCAGCAGTGAAGCTGAGAGTTATAGCAATCAGCCCCAGCATTTT. Amino acids: CASSEAESYSNQPQHF.

V gene TRBV7-9 combines with J gene TRBJ1-1, with TRBD1 matching 8 bases. Per the germline V gene, CDR1 is SEHNR and CDR2 is FQNEAQ (reference sequence). The CDR3 extends over 15 amino acids. Trimming removed 5 bases from V and 4 bases from J; junction bases left unmatched: 9. The CDR3 region is CASSPLGQESTEAFF. DNA of the CDR3: TGTGCCAGCAGCCCCCTGGGACAGGAAAGCACTGAAGCTTTCTTT.

The chain has TRBV7-2 and TRBJ1-1; the D is unclear. CDR1 and CDR2 (germline): SGHTA, FQGNSA. V lost 1 base and J lost 4, with 7 bases in between. The CDR3 has 13 amino acids. CDR3 sequence: CASSLGGSTEAFF. CDR3 bases: TGTGCCAGCAGCTTAGGAGGAAGCACTGAAGCTTTCTTT.

The sample holds a few counts of this clone. The chain has TRBV5-4 and TRBJ1-4; possibly TRBD1 for D (5 bases). From germline, CDR1 is SGHNT and CDR2 YYREEE (reference sequence). V was clipped by 5 bases and J by 8 bases, with 16 bases between them. This CDR3 spans 14 amino acids. The CDR3, as DNA: TGTGCCAGCAGTTACCGGGACGGACTAGAAAAACTGTTTTTT. This gives the protein CASSYRDGLEKLFF.

The chain carries TRBV6-4 and TRBJ1-1; D gene unclear. Trimming stripped 4 bases from V and 0 bases from J, with 15 bases between. This CDR3 has 16 residues. Germline V lookup: CDR1 MRHNA, CDR2 SNTAGT. The chain's CDR3 is CASSASGRGMNTEAFF. CDR3 nucleotides: TGTGCCAGCAGTGCGAGTGGGCGGGGAATGAACACTGAAGCTTTCTTT.

This chain uses TRBV6-6 with TRBJ2-2; 9 bases are a match to TRBD1. The CDR3 length is 16 residues. Trimming took 6 bases from V and 3 from J; bases not matched to a gene: 8. Looked up from germline, CDR1 is MNHNY and CDR2 is SVGAGI (reference sequence). CDR3 in amino acids: CASSPSRQGDTGELFF. For the CDR3, the DNA is TGTGCCAGCAGCCCATCACGACAGGGGGACACCGGGGAGCTGTTTTTT.

The V gene is TRBV9, the J gene TRBJ1-1; D is perhaps TRBD1 (6 bases). This CDR3 has 15 residues. Germline V CDR1 and CDR2: SGDLS, YYNGEE. Trimming stripped 5 bases from V and 5 bases from J, with 19 bases between. The CDR3 DNA sequence: TGTGCCAGCAGGGCTGTGGGCAGGGGATGGACTGAAGCTTTCTTT. It specifies CASRAVGRGWTEAFF.

Written as DNA, the CDR3 is TGTGCCTGGAGTGTCAGGACAGGGGAAGGAGATACGCAGTATTTT. This codes for CAWSVRTGEGDTQYF. This chain uses TRBV30 with TRBJ2-3; 9 bases are a match to TRBD1. The germline V gene encodes CDR1 GTSNPN and CDR2 SVGIG (reference sequence). This CDR3 comprises 15 residues. With 0 bases clipped from V and 5 bases from J, the junction kept 6 bases outside the gene matches.

This clone was recorded a few times. V and J are TRBV5-4 and TRBJ2-3, with 7 bases identical to TRBD2. The junction had 2 bases not matched to a gene; V was cut back by 0 bases and J by 1 base. The V gene's germline CDR1 is SGHNT and CDR2 YYREEE (reference sequence). The CDR3 extends over 15 amino acids. CDR3 sequence: CASSLASGGTDTQYF. Here the CDR3 DNA reads TGTGCCAGCAGCTTGGCCAGCGGGGGCACAGATACGCAGTATTTT.